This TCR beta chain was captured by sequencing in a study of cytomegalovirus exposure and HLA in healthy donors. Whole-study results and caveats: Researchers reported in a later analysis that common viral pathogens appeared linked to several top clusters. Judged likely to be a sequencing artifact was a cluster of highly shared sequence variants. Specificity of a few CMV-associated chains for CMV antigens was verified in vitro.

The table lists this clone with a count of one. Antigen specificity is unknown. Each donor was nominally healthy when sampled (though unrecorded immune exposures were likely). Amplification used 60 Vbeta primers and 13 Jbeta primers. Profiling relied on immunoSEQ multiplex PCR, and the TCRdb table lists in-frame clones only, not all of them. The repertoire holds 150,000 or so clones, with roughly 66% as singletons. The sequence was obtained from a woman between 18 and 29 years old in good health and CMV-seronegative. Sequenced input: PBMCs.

The CDR3 DNA follows: TGCGCCAGCAGCCATACGACAGGAATTGAGCAGTTCTTC. Its protein product is CASSHTTGIEQFF. The chain employs TRBV4-3 and TRBJ2-1; tentatively, D is TRBD1 (6 bases). The V end lost 3 bases, the J end lost 9 bases, and 12 bases lay between the germline ends. The CDR3 is 13 residues long. The germline V gene has CDR1 LGHNA and CDR2 YSLEER.